This TCR beta chain was identified during a study of T cell responses to AZD1222 COVID-19 vaccine. Study-wide findings and caveats: Among those given AZD1222, only five or six were seropositive at baseline. An increase in Spike-specific TCR breadth and depth was observed after two AZD1222 doses.

Concerning this clone itself: What it binds is not known.

Repertoires were generated with immunoSEQ multiplex PCR, while TCRdb's copy carries only in-frame clones and drops some. The sample contains about 140,000 clones, less than 95% of which appear only once. Germline CDR1 and CDR2: SGHNT and YYREEE (reference sequence). This CDR3 is 15 amino acids long. Trimming shortened V by 4 bases and J by 2 bases, and 16 bases separated the two germline ends. V usage is TRBV5-4 and J usage is TRBJ2-7; D remains unclear. Sequenced here: peripheral blood, sampled on day 0 of AZD1222 vaccination. The sequence was obtained from an adult in good health. The CDR3, as DNA: TGTGCCAGCAGCCTCACGCCAGCGCCTACCTACGAGCAGTACTTC. Residues: CASSLTPAPTYEQYF.